The present T cell receptor (beta chain) was sequenced within a study of blood T cell repertoires in COVID-19. Study-wide background: The origin of the acute and convalescent COVID-19 samples was the United States, Italy and Spain. The analysed material was cDNA or gDNA that came from T cells, B-cell-depleted T cells, or PBMCs.

CDR3 length equals 16 residues. Trimming removed 0 bases from V and 5 bases from J, with 11 bases in between. Germline-derived CDR1 and CDR2 are MNHEY and SVGAGI. In the original workflow: Scientists estimated how many nucleated cells there were by amplifying reference gene primers. The repertoire was sequenced with immunoSEQ multiplex PCR; TCRdb's copy has only in-frame clones and lacks some. The V and J calls and clone size come from that table; D and trimming were worked out from the DNA. The sample has 150,000 to 200,000 clones; 88% are singletons. Sequencing was done on a sample of peripheral blood. This TCR was sampled from a man aged 55 to 69 with acute or convalescent COVID-19. The chain couples TRBV6-5 to TRBJ1-6; the D is unclear. The CDR3 protein is CASSYSVRHNNSPLHF. As DNA, the CDR3 is TGTGCCAGCAGTTACTCGGTGAGACACAATAATTCACCCCTCCACTTT.